These 21 T cell receptor beta chains were sequenced from one sample in a study of blood T cell repertoires in COVID-19. Clones were read by immunoSEQ multiplex PCR, and TCRdb kept only the in-frame ones, dropping some. The profile covers some 66,000 clones, with 82% appearing a single time and approximately 6.6% taken by the ten largest. The sequencing sample was made of peripheral blood. The source of these receptors is a man in his 60s with acute or convalescent COVID-19.

V is TRBV6-5 and J is TRBJ2-3; D possibly corresponds to TRBD2 (5 bases). Trimming removed 8 bases at V and 4 bases at J, with 19 bases between. The CDR3 length is 15 residues. From germline, CDR1 is MNHEY and CDR2 SVGAGI. DNA of the CDR3: TGTGCCAGCGAGGGAGTCACAGCAGTTTCAGATACGCAGTATTTT. As protein: CASEGVTAVSDTQYF.

This chain connects TRBV5-4 to TRBJ1-6; possible D gene TRBD1, 5 bases. Between the trimmed V and J ends, which lost 4 bases and 5 bases, there was a span of 16 bases. From germline, CDR1 is SGHNT and CDR2 YYREEE (reference sequence). The CDR3 has 16 residues. The CDR3: CASSRGNQADNSPLHF. As DNA, the CDR3 is TGTGCCAGCAGCCGGGGGAACCAGGCGGATAATTCACCCCTCCACTTT.

The chain uses TRBV19 and TRBJ2-2, with 7 bases fitting TRBD1. Germline V gene lookup returns CDR1 LNHDA and CDR2 SQIVND (reference sequence). With V trimmed by 5 bases and J by 4 bases, 7 bases remained unmatched. This CDR3 has 15 amino acids. CDR3 sequence: CASSLAGTATGELFF. DNA for the CDR3: TGTGCCAGTAGTCTGGCCGGGACAGCCACCGGGGAGCTGTTTTTT.

There are a few counts of this clone. V usage is TRBV11-3 and J usage is TRBJ2-5; TRBD1 matches at 8 bases. CDR3 size: 17 residues. In germline, CDR1 is SGHNT, CDR2 YENEEA. Unmatched junction bases numbered 12, after V lost 4 bases and J lost 2 bases. DNA for the CDR3: TGTGCCAGCAGCTCCAATGGCGTTGGGACAGGTCAAGAGACCCAGTACTTC. As protein: CASSSNGVGTGQETQYF. The complete variable domain, with remaining parts taken from reference TRBV11-3 and TRBJ2-5, reads EAGVVQSPRYKIIEKKQPVAFWCNPISGHNTLYWYLQNLGQGPELLIRYENEEAVDDSQLPKDRFSAERLKGVDSTLKIQPAELGDSAVYLCASSSNGVGTGQETQYFGPGTRLLVL.

The CDR3 loop reads CASSDRVSNQPQHF. The CDR3 DNA reads as TGTGCCAGCTCGGACAGGGTTTCCAATCAGCCCCAGCATTTT. The gene calls are TRBV2 and TRBJ1-5; 8 nucleotides align to TRBD1. The CDR3 spans 14 residues. Trimming cost V 8 bases and J 3 bases; bases outside gene matches: 6. The germline V gene encodes CDR1 SNHLY and CDR2 FYNNEI.

In this sample, this clone turned up a few times. The chain links TRBV7-9 to TRBJ2-1; D gene ambiguous. Germline V gene data show CDR1 as SEHNR and CDR2 as FQNEAQ (reference sequence). The ends were cut back, 6 bases at V and 6 bases at J, with 6 bases in the middle. This CDR3 is built from 11 residues. This chain's CDR3 is CASSPFNEQFF. The CDR3 DNA follows: TGTGCCAGCAGTCCTTTCAATGAGCAGTTCTTC.

V and J are TRBV2 and TRBJ2-3; 8 positions agree with TRBD2. V gave up 3 bases and J gave up 6 bases; unmatched junction bases: 11. Germline lookup yields CDR1 SNHLY and CDR2 FYNNEI. CDR3 size: 16 residues. In nucleotides, the CDR3 is TGTGCCAGCAGTGACCGCGGGGGGCGAGGCGGGGATACGCAGTATTTT. This codes for CASSDRGGRGGDTQYF.

This clone showed up many times. The chain joins TRBV7-9 to TRBJ2-3; 11 bases line up with TRBD2. This CDR3 region has 15 residues. V was pared by 6 bases and J by 2 bases, with 4 bases of the junction left unmatched. CDR1 and CDR2 from the germline V gene are SEHNR and FQNEAQ (reference sequence). The CDR3: CASRQGLADTDTQYF. CDR3 DNA sequence: TGTGCCAGCAGACAGGGACTAGCGGACACAGATACGCAGTATTTT. The full variable domain, completed using reference TRBV7-9 and TRBJ2-3, is DTGVSQNPRHKITKRGQNVTFRCDPISEHNRLYWYRQTLGQGPEFLTYFQNEAQLEKSRLLSDRFSAERPKGSFSTLEIQRTEQGDSAMYLCASRQGLADTDTQYFGPGTRLTVL.

V and J are TRBV5-4 and TRBJ2-5; 8 nucleotides align to TRBD2. The CDR3 is 14 residues long. V lost 3 bases, J lost 2 bases, and 3 bases stayed unmatched. Germline CDR1 SGHNT, CDR2 YYREEE (reference sequence). CDR3 nucleotide sequence: TGTGCCAGCAGCTCGGGGGGGCGGCAAGAGACCCAGTACTTC. Translation gives CASSSGGRQETQYF.

This chain connects TRBV7-8 to TRBJ1-4, with TRBD1 as a possible D gene (6 bases). CDR3 length equals 15 residues. Trimming shortened V by 5 bases and J by 2 bases, and 12 bases separated the two germline ends. Germline V gene sequence: CDR1 SGHVS, CDR2 FQNEAQ. The CDR3 DNA reads as TGTGCCAGCAGCGAAATACAGGGTACTAATGAAAAACTGTTTTTT. The encoded protein is CASSEIQGTNEKLFF.

V gene TRBV24-1 combines with J gene TRBJ2-1; TRBD1 agrees at 9 bases. CDR1 and CDR2 from the germline V gene are KGHDR and SFDVKD. Losses at the gene ends were 3 bases for V and 7 bases for J; bases not matched to a gene: 6. The CDR3 loop spans 15 amino acids. The DNA of the CDR3 is TGTGCCACCAGTGATCCGGGACAGGGTTCAAATGAGCAGTTCTTC. Protein: CATSDPGQGSNEQFF.

This chain connects TRBV6-5 to TRBJ2-3, with 9 bases that match TRBD1. V was pared by 2 bases and J by 0 bases, with 3 bases of the junction left unmatched. This CDR3 has 16 amino acids. In germline, CDR1 is MNHEY, CDR2 SVGAGI. CDR3 region: CASSYAGTGSTDTQYF. In nucleotides, the CDR3 is TGTGCCAGCAGTTACGCCGGGACAGGGAGCACAGATACGCAGTATTTT.

V usage is TRBV5-6 and J usage is TRBJ1-1; D may be TRBD1 (5 bases). Looked up from germline, CDR1 is SGHDT and CDR2 is YYEEEE. The CDR3 totals 15 residues. V shed 2 bases and J shed 1 base, with 12 bases lying between them. The CDR3 DNA reads TGTGCCAGCAGCTTCTTAGGTCAGGGGAACACTGAAGCTTTCTTT. It specifies CASSFLGQGNTEAFF.

This clone was detected once. V is TRBV30 and J is TRBJ2-2; D unclear. V was clipped by 5 bases and J by 0 bases, with 10 bases between them. The CDR3 spans 14 residues. From germline, CDR1 is GTSNPN and CDR2 SVGIG (reference sequence). In DNA form, the CDR3 reads TGTGCCTGGTGCCTTGGCCCGAACACCGGGGAGCTGTTTTTT. Its protein product is CAWCLGPNTGELFF.

The J gene is TRBJ2-5, the V gene TRBV19; TRBD1 aligns across 7 bases. V shed 4 bases, J shed 2 bases, and the junction held 4 bases outside the gene matches. This CDR3 has 14 amino acids. Looked up from germline, CDR1 is LNHDA and CDR2 is SQIVND (reference sequence). This chain's CDR3 is CASSKGRGQETQYF. Written as DNA, the CDR3 is TGTGCCAGTAGTAAGGGCAGGGGGCAAGAGACCCAGTACTTC.

This clone turned up a few times. The rearrangement uses TRBV2 and TRBJ2-3, with D tentatively TRBD1 (6 bases). V lost 11 bases and J 2 bases, leaving 14 bases between the germline ends. The germline gives CDR1 SNHLY, CDR2 FYNNEI. The CDR3 runs 13 residues. CDR3 sequence reads: CAGGQPFTDTQYF. In DNA form, the CDR3 reads TGTGCCGGAGGACAGCCTTTCACAGATACGCAGTATTTT.

The V and J genes are TRBV5-1 and TRBJ2-7, with unresolved D. CDR3 length: 13 residues. Trimming stripped 4 bases from V and 3 bases from J, with 11 bases between. Germline V lookup: CDR1 SGHRS, CDR2 YFSETQ. CDR3 sequence reads: CASSPVGVYEQYF. The CDR3 nucleotides read TGCGCCAGCAGCCCGGTAGGAGTCTACGAGCAGTACTTC.

The chain couples TRBV5-1 to TRBJ1-2; 8 bases fit TRBD1. V shed 3 bases and J 3 bases; nucleotides not matched to a gene: 10. Germline V lookup: CDR1 SGHRS, CDR2 YFSETQ. The CDR3 loop spans 16 amino acids. CDR3 region: CASSSTGQGNYYGYTF. The CDR3 bases are TGCGCCAGCAGCTCCACCGGACAGGGAAATTACTATGGCTACACCTTC.

The chain has TRBV19 and TRBJ2-7; 8 nucleotides line up with TRBD1. The germline V gene encodes CDR1 LNHDA and CDR2 SQIVND (reference sequence). The CDR3 is made up of 15 amino acids. Trimming removed 3 bases from V and 3 bases from J; junction bases left unmatched: 7. CDR3 coding DNA: TGTGCCAGTAGTATGTCTGTGGACAGGGACTACGAGCAGTACTTC. Its translation: CASSMSVDRDYEQYF.

The gene calls are TRBV10-3 and TRBJ1-2, with D perhaps matching TRBD1 (6 bases). CDR3 size: 14 residues. In germline, CDR1 is ENHRY, CDR2 SYGVKD. Between the trimmed V and J ends, which lost 7 bases and 0 bases, there was a span of 12 bases. Written as DNA, the CDR3 is TGTGCCATCAACAGGGATCTCGCTAACTATGGCTACACCTTC. It is translated as CAINRDLANYGYTF.

In nucleotides, the CDR3 is TGTGCCAGCAGCCCCGGACCGAGACTAGAGGACACAGATACGCAGCATTTT. Translating it yields CASSPGPRLEDTDTQHF. This chain uses TRBV5-4 with TRBJ2-3, with a possible D match to TRBD1 (5 bases). The assigned J gene may be wrong: the sequence end matches TRBJ1-5 better. In germline, CDR1 is SGHNT, CDR2 YYREEE (reference sequence). The CDR3 length is 17 residues.